The T cell receptor (beta chain) described here comes from a study of T cell responses to AZD1222 COVID-19 vaccine. The CDR3 is made up of 13 amino acids. Some second doses came at about 4 weeks and others at about 12 weeks; these were pooled. Using immunoSEQ multiplex PCR, the repertoire was profiled, and TCRdb retains in-frame clones only, with some absent. The sample lists tens of thousands of clones, about nine tenths seen once, with approximately 1.3% in the top ten. Sample: peripheral blood, taken 28 days after the second AZD1222 dose. The receptor was derived from an adult who received the AZD1222 COVID-19 vaccine. The chain carries TRBV7-5 and TRBJ1-2; no check of the table's D call, TRBD1, against the DNA was made. TRBV7-5 corresponds to a pseudogene. The CDR3 sequence is CVRSLGQGYGYTF. In nucleotides, the CDR3 is TGTGTCAGAAGCTTAGGACAGGGCTATGGCTACACCTTC.